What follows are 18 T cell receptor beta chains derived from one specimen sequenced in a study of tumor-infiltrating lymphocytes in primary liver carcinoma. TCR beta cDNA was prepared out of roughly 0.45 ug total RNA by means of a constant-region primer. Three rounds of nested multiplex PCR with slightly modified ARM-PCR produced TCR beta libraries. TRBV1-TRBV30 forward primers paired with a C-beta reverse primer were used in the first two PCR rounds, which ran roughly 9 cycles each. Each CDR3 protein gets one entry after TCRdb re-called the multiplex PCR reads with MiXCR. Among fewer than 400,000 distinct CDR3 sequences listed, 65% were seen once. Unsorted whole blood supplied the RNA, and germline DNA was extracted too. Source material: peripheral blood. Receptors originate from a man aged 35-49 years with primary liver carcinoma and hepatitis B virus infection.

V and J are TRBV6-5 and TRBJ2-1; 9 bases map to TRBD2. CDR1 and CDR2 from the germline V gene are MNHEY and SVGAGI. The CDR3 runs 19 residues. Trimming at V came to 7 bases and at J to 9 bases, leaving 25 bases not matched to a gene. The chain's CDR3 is CASTSPGGSGRKSSLEQFF. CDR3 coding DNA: TGTGCCAGCACCTCACCCGGTGGTAGCGGGAGAAAGAGTTCCCTTGAGCAGTTCTTC.

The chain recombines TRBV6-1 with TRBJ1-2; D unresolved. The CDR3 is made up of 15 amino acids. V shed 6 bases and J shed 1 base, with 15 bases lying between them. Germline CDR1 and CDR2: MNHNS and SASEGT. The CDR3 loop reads CASRTPRTVNYGYTF. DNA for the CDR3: TGTGCCAGCAGAACTCCGAGGACGGTTAACTATGGCTACACCTTC.

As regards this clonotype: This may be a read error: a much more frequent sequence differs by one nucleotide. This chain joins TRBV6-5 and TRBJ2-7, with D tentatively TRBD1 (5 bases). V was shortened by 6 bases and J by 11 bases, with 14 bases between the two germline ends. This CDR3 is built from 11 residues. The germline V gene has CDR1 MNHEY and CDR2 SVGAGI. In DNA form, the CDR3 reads TGTGCCAGCAGCCGGACATGGACGGAGTACTTC. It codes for CASSRTWTEYF.

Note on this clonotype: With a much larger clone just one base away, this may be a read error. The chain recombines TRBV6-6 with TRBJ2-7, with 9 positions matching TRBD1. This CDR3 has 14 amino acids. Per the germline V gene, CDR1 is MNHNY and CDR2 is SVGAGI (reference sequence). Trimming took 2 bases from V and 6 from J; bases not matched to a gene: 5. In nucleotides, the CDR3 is TGTGCCAGCAGTTACACGGGACAGGGCTGCGAGCAGTACTTC. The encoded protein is CASSYTGQGCEQYF.

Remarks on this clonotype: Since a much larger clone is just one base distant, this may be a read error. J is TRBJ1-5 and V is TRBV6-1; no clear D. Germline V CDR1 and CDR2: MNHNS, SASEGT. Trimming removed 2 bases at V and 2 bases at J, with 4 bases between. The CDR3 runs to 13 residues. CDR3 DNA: TGTGCCAGCAGTGAACCGGGCAATCAGCCCCAGCATTTT. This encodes CASSEPGNQPQHF.

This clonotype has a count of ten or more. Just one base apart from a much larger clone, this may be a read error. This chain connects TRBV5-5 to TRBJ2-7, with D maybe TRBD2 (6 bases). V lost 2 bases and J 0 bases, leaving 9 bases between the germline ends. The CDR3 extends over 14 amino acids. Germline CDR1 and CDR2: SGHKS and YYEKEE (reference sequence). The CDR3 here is CASSLSGPSYEQYF. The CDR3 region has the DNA TGTGCCAGCAGCTTAAGCGGGCCCTCCTACGAGCAGTACTTC.

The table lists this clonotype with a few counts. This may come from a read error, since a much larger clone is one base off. CDR3 sequence reads: CASSETSGIPQYF. Here the CDR3 DNA reads TGTGCCAGCAGCGAGACTAGCGGGATACCGCAGTATTTT. The chain links TRBV6-1 to TRBJ2-3; 11 bases fit TRBD2. This CDR3 spans 13 amino acids. Germline assignment: CDR1 MNHNS and CDR2 SASEGT. Losses at the gene ends were 6 bases for V and 10 bases for J; bases not matched to a gene: 6.

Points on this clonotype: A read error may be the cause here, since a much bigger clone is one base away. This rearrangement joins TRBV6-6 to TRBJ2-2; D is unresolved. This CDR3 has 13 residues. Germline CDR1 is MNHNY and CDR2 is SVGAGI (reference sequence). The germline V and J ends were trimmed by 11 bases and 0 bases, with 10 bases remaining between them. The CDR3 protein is CACSSSNTGELFF. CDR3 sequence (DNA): TGTGCCTGCTCGTCGTCGAACACCGGGGAGCTGTTTTTT.

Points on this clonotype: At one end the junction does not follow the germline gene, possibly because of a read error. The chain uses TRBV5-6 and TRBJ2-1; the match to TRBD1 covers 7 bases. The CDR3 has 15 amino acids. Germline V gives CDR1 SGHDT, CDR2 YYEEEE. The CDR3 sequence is CGSSLGHRGPREQFF. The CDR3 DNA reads TGTGGCAGCAGCTTGGGGCACAGGGGTCCCAGGGAGCAGTTCTTC.

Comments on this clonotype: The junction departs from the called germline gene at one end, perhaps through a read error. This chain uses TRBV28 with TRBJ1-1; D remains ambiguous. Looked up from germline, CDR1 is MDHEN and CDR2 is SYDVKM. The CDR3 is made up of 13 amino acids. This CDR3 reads CASSFPMNTVAFF. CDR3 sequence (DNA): TGTGCCAGCAGTTTCCCCATGAACACTGTAGCTTTCTTT.

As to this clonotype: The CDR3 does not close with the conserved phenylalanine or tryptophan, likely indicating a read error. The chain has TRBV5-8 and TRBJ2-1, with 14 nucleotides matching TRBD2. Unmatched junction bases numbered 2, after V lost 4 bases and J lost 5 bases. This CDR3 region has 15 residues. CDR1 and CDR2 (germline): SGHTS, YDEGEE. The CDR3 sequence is CASSRGLAGDNEQFS. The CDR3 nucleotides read TGTGCCAGCAGCCGGGGACTAGCGGGAGACAATGAGCAGTTCTCC.

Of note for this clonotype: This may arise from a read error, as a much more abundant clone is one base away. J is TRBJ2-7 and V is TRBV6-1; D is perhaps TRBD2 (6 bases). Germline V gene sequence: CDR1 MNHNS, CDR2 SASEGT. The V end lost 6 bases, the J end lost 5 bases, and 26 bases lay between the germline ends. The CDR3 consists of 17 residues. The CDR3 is CASSVGPTIGRIHEQYF. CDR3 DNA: TGTGCCAGCAGCGTGGGACCGACTATCGGGAGAATCCACGAGCAGTACTTC.

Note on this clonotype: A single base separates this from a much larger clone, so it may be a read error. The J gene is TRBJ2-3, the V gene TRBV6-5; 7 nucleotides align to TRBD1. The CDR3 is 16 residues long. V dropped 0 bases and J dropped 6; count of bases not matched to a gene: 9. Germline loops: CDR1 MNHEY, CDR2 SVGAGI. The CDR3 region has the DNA TGTGCCAGCAGTTACTCAGGGACAGAGGTTTCGGATACGCAGTATTTT. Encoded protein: CASSYSGTEVSDTQYF.

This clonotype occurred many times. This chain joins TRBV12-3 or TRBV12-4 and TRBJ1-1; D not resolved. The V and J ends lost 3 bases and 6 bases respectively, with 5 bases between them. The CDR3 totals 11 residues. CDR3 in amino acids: CASSFFSEAFF. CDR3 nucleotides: TGTGCCAGCAGTTTTTTCTCTGAAGCTTTCTTT.

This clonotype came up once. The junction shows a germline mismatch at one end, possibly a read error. The CDR3 bases are TGTGCCAGCAGCTTCACAGGGAACACTGAAGTTTTCTTC. Protein product: CASSFTGNTEVFF. V usage is TRBV11-2 and J usage is TRBJ1-1; possible D gene TRBD1, 6 bases. The CDR3 runs 13 residues. Germline CDR1 SGHAT, CDR2 FQNNGV.

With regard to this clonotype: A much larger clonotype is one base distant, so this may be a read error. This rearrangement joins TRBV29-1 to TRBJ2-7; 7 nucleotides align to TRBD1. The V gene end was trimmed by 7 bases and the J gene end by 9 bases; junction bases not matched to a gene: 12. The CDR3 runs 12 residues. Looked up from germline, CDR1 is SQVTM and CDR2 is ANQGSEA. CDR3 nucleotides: TGCAGCGCCCGTTCGACAGGGTTTGTGCAGTACTTC. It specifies CSARSTGFVQYF.

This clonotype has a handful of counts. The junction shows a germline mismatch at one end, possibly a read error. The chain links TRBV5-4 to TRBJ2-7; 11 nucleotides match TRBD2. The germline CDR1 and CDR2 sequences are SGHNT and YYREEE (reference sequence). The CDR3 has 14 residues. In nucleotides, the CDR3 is TGTGCCAGCAGCAAAAACATACTAGCGGGAGACCTCTGGTTC. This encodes CASSKNILAGDLWF.

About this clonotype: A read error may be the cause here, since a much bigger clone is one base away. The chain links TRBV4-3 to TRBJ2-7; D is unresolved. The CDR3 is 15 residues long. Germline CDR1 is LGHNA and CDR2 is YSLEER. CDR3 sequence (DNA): TGCGCCAGCAACCAAGATTCTAGTCCCCCCTACGAGCAGTACTTC. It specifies CASNQDSSPPYEQYF.